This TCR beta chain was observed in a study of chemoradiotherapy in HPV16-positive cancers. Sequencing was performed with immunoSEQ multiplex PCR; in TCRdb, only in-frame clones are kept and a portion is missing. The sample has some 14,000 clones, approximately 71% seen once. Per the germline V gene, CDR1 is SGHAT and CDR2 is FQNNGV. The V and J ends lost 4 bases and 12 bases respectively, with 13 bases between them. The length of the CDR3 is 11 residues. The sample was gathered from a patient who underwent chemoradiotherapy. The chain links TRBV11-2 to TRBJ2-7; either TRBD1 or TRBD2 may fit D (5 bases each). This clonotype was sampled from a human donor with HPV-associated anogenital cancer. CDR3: CASSSGPNSYF. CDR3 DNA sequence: TGTGCCAGCAGCTCGGGACCAAACTCGTACTTC.